The T cell receptor (beta chain) described here comes from a study of blood T cell repertoires in COVID-19. TCRdb keeps only in-frame clones here, not all; method: immunoSEQ multiplex PCR. The profile shows a few hundred thousand clones, 70% to 90% of them singletons. The CDR3 has 16 amino acids. Trimming at V came to 2 bases and at J to 11 bases, leaving 13 bases not matched to a gene. Germline V gives CDR1 SGHDN, CDR2 FVKESK. The sequence was collected from a woman in her fifties or sixties in a cohort exposed to, infected with or recovered from COVID-19 (not recorded which). Sequences were obtained from PBMCs or T cells enriched from blood (not recorded which). This chain connects TRBV14 to TRBJ2-1; 9 nucleotides align to TRBD2. The CDR3 loop reads CASSQYSRAGGHKQFF. The CDR3 nucleotides read TGTGCCAGCAGCCAATATTCTAGAGCGGGAGGCCATAAGCAGTTCTTC. The full variable domain, in which reference TRBV14 and TRBJ2-1 provide the parts outside the CDR3, is EAGVTQFPSHSVIEKGQTVTLRCDPISGHDNLYWYRRVMGKEIKFLLHFVKESKQDESGMPNNRFLAERTGGTYSTLKVQPAELEDSGVYFCASSQYSRAGGHKQFFGPGTRLTVL.